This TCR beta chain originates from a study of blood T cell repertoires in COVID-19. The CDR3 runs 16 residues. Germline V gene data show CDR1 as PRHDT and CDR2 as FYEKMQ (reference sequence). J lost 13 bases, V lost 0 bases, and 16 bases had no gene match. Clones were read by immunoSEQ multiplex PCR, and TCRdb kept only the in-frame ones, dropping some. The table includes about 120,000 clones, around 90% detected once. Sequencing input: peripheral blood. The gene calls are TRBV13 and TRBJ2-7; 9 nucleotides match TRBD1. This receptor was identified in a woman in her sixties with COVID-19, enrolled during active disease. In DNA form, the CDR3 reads TGTGCCAGCAGCTTAGGCCTGACAGGGGGAAACCAATTAATATACTTC. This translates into CASSLGLTGGNQLIYF. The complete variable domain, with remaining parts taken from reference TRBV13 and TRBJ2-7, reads AAGVIQSPRHLIKEKRETATLKCYPIPRHDTVYWYQQGPGQDPQFLISFYEKMQSDKGSIPDRFSAQQFSDYHSELNMSSLELGDSALYFCASSLGLTGGNQLIYFGPGTRLTVT.